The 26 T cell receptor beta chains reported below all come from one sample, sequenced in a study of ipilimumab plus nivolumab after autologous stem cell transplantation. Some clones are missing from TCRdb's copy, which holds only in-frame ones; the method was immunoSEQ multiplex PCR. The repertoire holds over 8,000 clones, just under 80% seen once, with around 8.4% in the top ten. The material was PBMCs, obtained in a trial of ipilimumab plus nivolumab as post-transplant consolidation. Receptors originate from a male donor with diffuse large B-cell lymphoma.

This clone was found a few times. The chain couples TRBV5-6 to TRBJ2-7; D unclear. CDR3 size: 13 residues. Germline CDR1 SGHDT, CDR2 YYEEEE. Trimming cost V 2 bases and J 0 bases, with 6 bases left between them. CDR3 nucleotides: TGTGCCAGCAGCTTCGGCCGCTCCTACGAGCAGTACTTC. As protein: CASSFGRSYEQYF.

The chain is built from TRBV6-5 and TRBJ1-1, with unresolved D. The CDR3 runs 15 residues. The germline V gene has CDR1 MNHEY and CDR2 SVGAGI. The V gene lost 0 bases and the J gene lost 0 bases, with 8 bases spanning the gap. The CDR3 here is CASSYSGGMNTEAFF. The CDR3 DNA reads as TGTGCCAGCAGTTACTCGGGAGGCATGAACACTGAAGCTTTCTTT.

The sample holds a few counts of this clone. CDR3 region: CASSLVRSTGELFF. The CDR3 bases are TGTGCCAGCAGCTTAGTCAGGTCGACCGGGGAGCTGTTTTTT. The genes are TRBV7-9 and TRBJ2-2; no clear D. Trimming cost V 1 base and J 5 bases, with 8 bases left between them. This CDR3 region has 14 residues. From germline, CDR1 is SEHNR and CDR2 FQNEAQ (reference sequence).

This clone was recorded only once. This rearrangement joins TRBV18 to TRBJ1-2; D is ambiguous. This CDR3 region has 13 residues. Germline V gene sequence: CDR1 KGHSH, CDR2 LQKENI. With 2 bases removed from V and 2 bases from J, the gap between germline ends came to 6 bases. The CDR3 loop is CASSPTENYGYTF. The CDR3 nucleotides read TGTGCCAGCTCACCAACAGAAAACTATGGCTACACCTTC.

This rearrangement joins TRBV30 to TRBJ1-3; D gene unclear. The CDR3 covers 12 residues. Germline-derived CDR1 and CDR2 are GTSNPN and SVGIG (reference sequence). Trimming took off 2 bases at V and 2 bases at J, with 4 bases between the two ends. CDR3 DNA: TGTGCCTGGAGTTGGGCTGGAAACACCATATATTTT. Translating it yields CAWSWAGNTIYF.

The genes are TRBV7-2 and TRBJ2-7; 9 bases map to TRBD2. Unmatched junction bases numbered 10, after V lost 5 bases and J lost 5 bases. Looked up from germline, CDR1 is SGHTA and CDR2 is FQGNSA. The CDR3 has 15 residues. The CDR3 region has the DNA TGTGCCAGCAGCCCGTGGGGACTAGCTTCCAACGAGCAGTACTTC. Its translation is CASSPWGLASNEQYF.

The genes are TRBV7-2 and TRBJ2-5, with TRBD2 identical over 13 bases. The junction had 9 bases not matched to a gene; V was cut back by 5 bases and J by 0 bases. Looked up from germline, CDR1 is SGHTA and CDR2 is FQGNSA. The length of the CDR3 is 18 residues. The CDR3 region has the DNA TGTGCCAGCAGCGCACTAGCGGGGGGGATGTTGTACCAAGAGACCCAGTACTTC. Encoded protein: CASSALAGGMLYQETQYF.

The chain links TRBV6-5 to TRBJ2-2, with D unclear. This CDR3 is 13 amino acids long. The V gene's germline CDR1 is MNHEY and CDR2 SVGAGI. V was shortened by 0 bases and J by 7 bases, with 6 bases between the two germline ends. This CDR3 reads CASSYSIGGELFF. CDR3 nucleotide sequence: TGTGCCAGCAGTTACTCGATTGGCGGGGAGCTGTTTTTT.

Here the CDR3 reads CASTRLKEAYEQYF. In DNA, the CDR3 is TGTGCCAGCACCAGGTTGAAGGAGGCCTACGAGCAGTACTTC. The chain has TRBV5-6 and TRBJ2-7, with a tentative D call TRBD2 (5 bases). The CDR3 length is 14 residues. Trimming removed 6 bases from V and 2 bases from J, with 15 bases in between. Looked up from germline, CDR1 is SGHDT and CDR2 is YYEEEE.

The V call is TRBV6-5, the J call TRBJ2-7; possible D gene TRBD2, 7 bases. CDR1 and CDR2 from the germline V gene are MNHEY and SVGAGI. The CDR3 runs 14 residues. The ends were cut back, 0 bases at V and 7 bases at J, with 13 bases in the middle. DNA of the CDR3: TGTGCCAGCAGTTACTCTGTGGGGGGGCGGGAGCAGTACTTC. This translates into CASSYSVGGREQYF.

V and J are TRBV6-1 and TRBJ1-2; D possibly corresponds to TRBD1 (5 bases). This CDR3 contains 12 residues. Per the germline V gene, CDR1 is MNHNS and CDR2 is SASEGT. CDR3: CATQTANYGYTF. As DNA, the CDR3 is TGTGCAACTCAGACAGCTAACTATGGCTACACCTTC.

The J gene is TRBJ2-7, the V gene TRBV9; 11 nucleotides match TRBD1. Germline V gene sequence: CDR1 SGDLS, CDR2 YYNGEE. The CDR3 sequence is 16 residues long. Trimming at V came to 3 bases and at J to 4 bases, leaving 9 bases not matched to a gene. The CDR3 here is CASSANPGQGEYEQYF. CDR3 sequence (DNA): TGTGCCAGCAGCGCTAACCCGGGACAGGGGGAATACGAGCAGTACTTC.

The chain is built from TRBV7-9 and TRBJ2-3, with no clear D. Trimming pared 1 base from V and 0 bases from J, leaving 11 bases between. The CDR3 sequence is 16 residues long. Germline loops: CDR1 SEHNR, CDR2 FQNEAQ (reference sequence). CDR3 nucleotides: TGTGCCAGCAGCTTAGACGGACCCATCAGCACAGATACGCAGTATTTT. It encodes CASSLDGPISTDTQYF.

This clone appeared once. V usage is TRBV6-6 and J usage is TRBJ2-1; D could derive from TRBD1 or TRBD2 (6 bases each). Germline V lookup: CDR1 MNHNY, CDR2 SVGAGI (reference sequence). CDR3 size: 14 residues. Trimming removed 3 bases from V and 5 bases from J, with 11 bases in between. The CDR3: CASSYTGADNEQFF. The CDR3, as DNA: TGTGCCAGCAGTTATACGGGGGCGGACAATGAGCAGTTCTTC.

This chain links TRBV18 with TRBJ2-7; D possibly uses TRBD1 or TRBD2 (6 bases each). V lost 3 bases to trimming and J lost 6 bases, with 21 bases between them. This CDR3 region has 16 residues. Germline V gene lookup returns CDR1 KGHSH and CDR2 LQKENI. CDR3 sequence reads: CASSPSRTNGGGEQYF. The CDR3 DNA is TGTGCCAGCTCACCTTCTAGGACAAACGGAGGGGGCGAGCAGTACTTC. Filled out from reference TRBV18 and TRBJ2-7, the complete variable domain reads NAGVMQNPRHLVRRRGQEARLRCSPMKGHSHVYWYRQLPEEGLKFMVYLQKENIIDESGMPKERFSAEFPKEGPSILRIQQVVRGDSAAYFCASSPSRTNGGGEQYFGPGTRLTVT.

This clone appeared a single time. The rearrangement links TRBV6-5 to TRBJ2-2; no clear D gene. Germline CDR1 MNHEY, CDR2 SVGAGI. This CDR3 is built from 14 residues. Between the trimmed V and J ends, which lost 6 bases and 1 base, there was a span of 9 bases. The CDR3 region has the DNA TGTGCCAGCAGAGGCAGAATGAACACCGGGGAGCTGTTTTTT. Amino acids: CASRGRMNTGELFF.

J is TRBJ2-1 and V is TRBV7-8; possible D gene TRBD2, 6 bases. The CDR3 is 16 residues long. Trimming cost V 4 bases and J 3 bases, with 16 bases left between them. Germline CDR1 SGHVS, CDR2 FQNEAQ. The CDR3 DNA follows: TGTGCCAGCAGCTCAAGATCAGGAGGGAACTACAATGAGCAGTTCTTC. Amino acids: CASSSRSGGNYNEQFF. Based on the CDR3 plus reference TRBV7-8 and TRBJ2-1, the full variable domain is GAGVSQSPRYKVAKRGQDVALRCDPISGHVSLFWYQQALGQGPEFLTYFQNEAQLDKSGLPSDRFFAERPEGSVSTLKIQRTQQEDSAVYLCASSSRSGGNYNEQFFGPGTRLTVL.

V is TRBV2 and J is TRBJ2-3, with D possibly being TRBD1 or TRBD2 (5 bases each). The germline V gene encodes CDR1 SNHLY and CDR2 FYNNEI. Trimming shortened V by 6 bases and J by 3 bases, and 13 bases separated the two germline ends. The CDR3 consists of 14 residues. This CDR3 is CASSDAWGTDTQYF. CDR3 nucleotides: TGTGCCAGCAGCGACGCCTGGGGGACAGATACGCAGTATTTT.

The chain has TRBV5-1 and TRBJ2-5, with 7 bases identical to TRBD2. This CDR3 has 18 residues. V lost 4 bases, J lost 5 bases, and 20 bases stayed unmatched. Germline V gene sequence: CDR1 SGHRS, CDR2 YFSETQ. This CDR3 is CASSQNYLNGLVGETQYF. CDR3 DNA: TGCGCCAGCAGCCAGAATTATTTAAACGGACTAGTCGGTGAGACCCAGTACTTC.

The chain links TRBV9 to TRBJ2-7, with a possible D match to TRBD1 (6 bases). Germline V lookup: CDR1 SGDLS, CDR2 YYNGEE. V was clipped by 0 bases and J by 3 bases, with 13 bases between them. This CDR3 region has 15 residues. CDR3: CASSVEDSKYYEQYF. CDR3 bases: TGTGCCAGCAGCGTAGAGGACAGCAAATACTACGAGCAGTACTTC.

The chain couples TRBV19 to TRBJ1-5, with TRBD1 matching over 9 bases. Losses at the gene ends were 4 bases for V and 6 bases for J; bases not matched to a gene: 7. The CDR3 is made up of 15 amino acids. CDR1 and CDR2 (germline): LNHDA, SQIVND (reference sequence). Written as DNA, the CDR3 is TGTGCCAGTAGTACTGGACAGGGGCCAAGTCAGCCCCAGCATTTT. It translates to CASSTGQGPSQPQHF.

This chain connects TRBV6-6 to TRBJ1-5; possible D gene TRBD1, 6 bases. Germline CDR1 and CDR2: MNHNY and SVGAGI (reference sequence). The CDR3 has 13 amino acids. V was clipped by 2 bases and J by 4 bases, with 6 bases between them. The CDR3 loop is CASSYGQNQPQHF. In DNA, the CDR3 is TGTGCCAGCAGTTACGGACAGAATCAGCCCCAGCATTTT.

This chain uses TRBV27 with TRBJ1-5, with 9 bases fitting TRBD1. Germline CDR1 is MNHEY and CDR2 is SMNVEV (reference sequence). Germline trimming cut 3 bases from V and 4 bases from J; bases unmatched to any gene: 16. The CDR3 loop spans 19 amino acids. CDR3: CASSFPRDRVVNKNQPQHF. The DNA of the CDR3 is TGTGCCAGCAGTTTCCCAAGGGACAGGGTAGTAAATAAGAATCAGCCCCAGCATTTT.

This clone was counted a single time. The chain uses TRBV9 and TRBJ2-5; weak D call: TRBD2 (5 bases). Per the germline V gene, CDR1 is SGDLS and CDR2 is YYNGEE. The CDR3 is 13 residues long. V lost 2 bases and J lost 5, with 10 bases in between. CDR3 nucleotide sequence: TGTGCCAGCAGCGTCGGACTCGCCGAGACCCAGTACTTC. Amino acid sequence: CASSVGLAETQYF.

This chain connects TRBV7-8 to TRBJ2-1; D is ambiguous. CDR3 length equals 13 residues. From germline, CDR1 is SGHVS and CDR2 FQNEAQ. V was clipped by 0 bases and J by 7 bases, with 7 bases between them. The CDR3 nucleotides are TGTGCCAGCAGCTTAGCGGTGTTGAATGAGCAGTTCTTC. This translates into CASSLAVLNEQFF. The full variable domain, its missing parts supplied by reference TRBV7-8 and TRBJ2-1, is GAGVSQSPRYKVAKRGQDVALRCDPISGHVSLFWYQQALGQGPEFLTYFQNEAQLDKSGLPSDRFFAERPEGSVSTLKIQRTQQEDSAVYLCASSLAVLNEQFFGPGTRLTVL.

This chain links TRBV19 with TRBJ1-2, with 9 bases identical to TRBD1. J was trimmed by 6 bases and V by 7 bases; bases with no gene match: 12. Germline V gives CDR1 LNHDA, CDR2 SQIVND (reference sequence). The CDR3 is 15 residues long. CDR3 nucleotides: TGTGCCAGTATTAATCCGGGACAGGGAAGAGATGGCTACACCTTC. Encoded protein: CASINPGQGRDGYTF.